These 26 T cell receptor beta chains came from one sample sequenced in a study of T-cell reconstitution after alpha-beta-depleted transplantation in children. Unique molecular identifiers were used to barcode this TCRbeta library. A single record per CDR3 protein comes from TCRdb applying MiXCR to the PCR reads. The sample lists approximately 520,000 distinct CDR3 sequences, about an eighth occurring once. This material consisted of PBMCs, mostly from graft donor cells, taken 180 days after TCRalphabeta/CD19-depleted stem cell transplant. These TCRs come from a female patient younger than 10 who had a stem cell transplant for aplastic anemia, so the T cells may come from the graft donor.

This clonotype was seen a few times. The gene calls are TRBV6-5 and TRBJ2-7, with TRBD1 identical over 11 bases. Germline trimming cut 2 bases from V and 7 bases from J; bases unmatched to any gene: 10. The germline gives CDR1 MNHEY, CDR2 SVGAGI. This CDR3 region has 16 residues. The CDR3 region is CASSYTGTGGLTEQYV. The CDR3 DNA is TGTGCCAGCAGTTACACCGGGACAGGGGGGTTAACGGAGCAGTACGTC.

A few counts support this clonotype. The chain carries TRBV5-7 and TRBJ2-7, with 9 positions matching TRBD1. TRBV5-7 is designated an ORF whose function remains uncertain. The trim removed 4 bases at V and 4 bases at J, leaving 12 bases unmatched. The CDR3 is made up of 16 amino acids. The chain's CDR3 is CASSPGYGQGKYEQYV. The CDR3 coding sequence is TGTGCCAGCAGCCCCGGGTACGGACAGGGGAAGTACGAGCAGTACGTC.

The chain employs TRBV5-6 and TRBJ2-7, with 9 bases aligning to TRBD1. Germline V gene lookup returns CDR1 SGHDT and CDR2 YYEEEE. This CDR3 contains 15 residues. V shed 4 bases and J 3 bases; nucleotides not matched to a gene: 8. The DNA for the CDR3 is TGTGCCAGCAGCCCGGGACAGGGTTTTTTCTACGAGCAGTACTTC. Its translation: CASSPGQGFFYEQYF.

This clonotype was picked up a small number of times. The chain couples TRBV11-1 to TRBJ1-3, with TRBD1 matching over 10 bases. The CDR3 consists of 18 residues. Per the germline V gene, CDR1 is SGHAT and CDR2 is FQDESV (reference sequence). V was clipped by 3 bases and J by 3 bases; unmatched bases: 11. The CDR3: CASSLRGTGERDGNTIYF. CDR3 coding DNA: TGTGCCAGCAGCTTGCGCGGGACAGGGGAACGGGATGGAAACACCATATATTTT.

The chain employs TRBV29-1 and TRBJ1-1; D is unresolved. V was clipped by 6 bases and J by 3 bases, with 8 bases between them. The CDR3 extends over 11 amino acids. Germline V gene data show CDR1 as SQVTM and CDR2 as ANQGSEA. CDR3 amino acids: CSVRRDTEAFF. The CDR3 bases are TGCAGCGTCCGACGGGACACTGAAGCTTTCTTT.

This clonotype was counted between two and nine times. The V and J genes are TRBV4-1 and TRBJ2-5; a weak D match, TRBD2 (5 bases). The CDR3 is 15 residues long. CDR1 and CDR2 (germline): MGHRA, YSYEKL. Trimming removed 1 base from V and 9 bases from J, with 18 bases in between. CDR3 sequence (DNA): TGCGCCAGCAGCCAAGGAAGGATTTTGGAGGAGGCCCAGTACTTC. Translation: CASSQGRILEEAQYF.

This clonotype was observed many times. The CDR3 sequence is CASSSWTSGFYEQYF. The CDR3 bases are TGTGCCAGCAGCTCCTGGACTAGCGGGTTCTACGAGCAGTACTTC. The chain carries TRBV7-2 and TRBJ2-7, with TRBD2 matching 11 bases. V lost 4 bases to trimming and J lost 3 bases; unmatched junction nucleotides: 5. The CDR3 consists of 15 residues. CDR1 and CDR2 (germline): SGHTA, FQGNSA.

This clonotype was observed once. CDR3 sequence: CASSPWTSGTDTQYF. CDR3 in DNA: TGTGCCAGCTCACCCTGGACTAGTGGAACAGATACGCAGTATTTT. The genes are TRBV18 and TRBJ2-3, with 7 bases lining up with TRBD2. The V segment lost 3 bases and the J segment 3 bases; nucleotides outside the gene matches: 6. The V gene's germline CDR1 is KGHSH and CDR2 LQKENI. The CDR3 length is 15 residues.

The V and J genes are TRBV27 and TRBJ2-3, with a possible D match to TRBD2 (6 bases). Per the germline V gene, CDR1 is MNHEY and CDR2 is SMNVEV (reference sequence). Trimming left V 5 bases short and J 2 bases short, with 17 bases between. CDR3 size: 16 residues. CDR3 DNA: TGTGCCAGCAGTCTCAGCGGGCCTCGGAACACAGATACGCAGTATTTT. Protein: CASSLSGPRNTDTQYF.

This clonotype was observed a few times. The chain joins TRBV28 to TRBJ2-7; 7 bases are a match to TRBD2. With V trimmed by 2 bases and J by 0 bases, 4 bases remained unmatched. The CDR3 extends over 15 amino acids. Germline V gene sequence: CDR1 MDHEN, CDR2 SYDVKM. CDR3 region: CASSLKRDLSYEQYF. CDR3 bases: TGTGCCAGCAGTTTAAAGCGGGACCTCTCCTACGAGCAGTACTTC.

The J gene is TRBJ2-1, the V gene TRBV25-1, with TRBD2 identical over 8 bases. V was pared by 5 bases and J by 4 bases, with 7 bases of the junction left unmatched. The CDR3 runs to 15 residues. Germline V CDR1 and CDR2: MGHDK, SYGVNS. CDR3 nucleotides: TGTGCCAGCAGTCTGTTCCAGCGGGGGTACAATGAGCAGTTCTTC. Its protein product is CASSLFQRGYNEQFF. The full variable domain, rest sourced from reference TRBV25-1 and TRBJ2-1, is EADIYQTPRYLVIGTGKKITLECSQTMGHDKMYWYQQDPGMELHLIHYSYGVNSTEKGDLSSESTVSRIRTEHFPLTLESARPSHTSQYLCASSLFQRGYNEQFFGPGTRLTVL.

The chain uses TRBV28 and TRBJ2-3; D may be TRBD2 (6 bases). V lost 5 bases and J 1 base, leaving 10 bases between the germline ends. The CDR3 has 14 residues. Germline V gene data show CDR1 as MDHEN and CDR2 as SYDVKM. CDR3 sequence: CASSAGPGTDTQYF. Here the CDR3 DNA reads TGTGCCAGCAGTGCGGGACCCGGCACAGATACGCAGTATTTT.

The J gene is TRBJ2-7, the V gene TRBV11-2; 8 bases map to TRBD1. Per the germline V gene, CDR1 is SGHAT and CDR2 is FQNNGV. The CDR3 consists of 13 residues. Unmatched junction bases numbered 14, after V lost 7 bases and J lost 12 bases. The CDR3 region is CASTNLTDREVYV. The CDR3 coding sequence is TGTGCCAGCACCAACTTGACGGACAGGGAGGTGTACGTC.

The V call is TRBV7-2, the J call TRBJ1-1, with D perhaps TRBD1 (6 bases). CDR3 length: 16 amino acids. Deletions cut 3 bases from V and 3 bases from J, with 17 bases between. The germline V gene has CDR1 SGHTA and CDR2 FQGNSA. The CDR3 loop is CASSFGGAGADTEAFF. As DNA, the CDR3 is TGTGCCAGCAGCTTTGGAGGGGCAGGGGCGGACACTGAAGCTTTCTTT.

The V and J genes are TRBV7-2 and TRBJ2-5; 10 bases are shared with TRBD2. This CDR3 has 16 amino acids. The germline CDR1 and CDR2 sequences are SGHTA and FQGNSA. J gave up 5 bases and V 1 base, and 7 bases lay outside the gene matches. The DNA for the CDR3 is TGTGCCAGCAGCTTAGGACCTAGCGGGAGACCGGAGACCCAGTACTTC. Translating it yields CASSLGPSGRPETQYF.

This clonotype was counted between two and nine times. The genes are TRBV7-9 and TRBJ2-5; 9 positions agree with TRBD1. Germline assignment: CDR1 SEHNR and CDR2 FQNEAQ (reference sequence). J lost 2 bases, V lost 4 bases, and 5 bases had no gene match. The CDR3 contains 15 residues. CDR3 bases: TGTGCCAGCAGCTCAGAGGGACAGGGTCAAGAGACCCAGTACTTC. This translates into CASSSEGQGQETQYF. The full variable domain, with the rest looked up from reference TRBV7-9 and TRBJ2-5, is DTGVSQNPRHKITKRGQNVTFRCDPISEHNRLYWYRQTLGQGPEFLTYFQNEAQLEKSRLLSDRFSAERPKGSFSTLEIQRTEQGDSAMYLCASSSEGQGQETQYFGPGTRLLVL.

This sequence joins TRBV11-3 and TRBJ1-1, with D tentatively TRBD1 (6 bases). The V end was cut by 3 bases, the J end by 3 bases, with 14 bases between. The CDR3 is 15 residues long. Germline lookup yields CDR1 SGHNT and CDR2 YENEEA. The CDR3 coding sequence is TGTGCCAGCAGCTTGCCCTTCACAGGGCACACTGAAGCTTTCTTT. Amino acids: CASSLPFTGHTEAFF.

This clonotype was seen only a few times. CDR3 in DNA: TGTGCCAGCAGCGTGGCGCTTGGGACGCCGGGAGAGACCCAGTACTTC. Its protein product is CASSVALGTPGETQYF. V gene TRBV9 combines with J gene TRBJ2-5; D possibly matches TRBD1 or TRBD2 (5 bases each). Germline assignment: CDR1 SGDLS and CDR2 YYNGEE. V was shortened by 2 bases and J by 4 bases, with 18 bases between the two germline ends. The CDR3 runs 16 residues.

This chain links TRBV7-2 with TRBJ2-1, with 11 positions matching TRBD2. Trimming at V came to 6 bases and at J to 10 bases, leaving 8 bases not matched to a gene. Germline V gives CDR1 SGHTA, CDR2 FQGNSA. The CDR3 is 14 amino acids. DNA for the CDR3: TGTGCCAGCAGATCCGGGACTAGCGGCCCCGAGCAGTTCTTC. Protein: CASRSGTSGPEQFF.

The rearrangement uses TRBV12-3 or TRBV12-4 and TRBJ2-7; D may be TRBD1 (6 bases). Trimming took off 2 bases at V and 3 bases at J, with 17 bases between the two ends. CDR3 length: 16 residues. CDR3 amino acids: CASSLTHRVQDYEQYV. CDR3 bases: TGTGCCAGCAGTTTAACCCACAGGGTACAAGACTACGAGCAGTACGTC.

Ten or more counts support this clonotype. CDR3 in amino acids: CASSQDGRHEQYF. CDR3 nucleotide sequence: TGCGCCAGCAGCCAAGACGGCCGCCACGAGCAGTACTTC. The chain joins TRBV4-3 to TRBJ2-7; no reliable D call. The germline V and J ends were trimmed by 0 bases and 5 bases, with 8 bases remaining between them. The germline V gene has CDR1 LGHNA and CDR2 YSLEER. This CDR3 is 13 amino acids long.

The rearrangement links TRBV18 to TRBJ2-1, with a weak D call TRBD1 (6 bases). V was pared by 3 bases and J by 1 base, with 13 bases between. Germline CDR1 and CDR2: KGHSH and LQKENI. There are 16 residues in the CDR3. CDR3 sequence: CASSPQSGVSYNEQFF. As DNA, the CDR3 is TGTGCCAGCTCACCCCAGTCAGGGGTATCCTACAATGAGCAGTTCTTC.

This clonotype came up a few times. The CDR3 coding sequence is TGTGCCAGCAGTCTAAGTCGGGGAAACGAGCAGTACTTC. Residues: CASSLSRGNEQYF. This rearrangement joins TRBV6-1 to TRBJ2-7; perhaps TRBD2 as D (5 bases). The ends were cut back, 5 bases at V and 5 bases at J, with 13 bases in the middle. The CDR3 loop spans 13 amino acids. The germline CDR1 and CDR2 sequences are MNHNS and SASEGT.

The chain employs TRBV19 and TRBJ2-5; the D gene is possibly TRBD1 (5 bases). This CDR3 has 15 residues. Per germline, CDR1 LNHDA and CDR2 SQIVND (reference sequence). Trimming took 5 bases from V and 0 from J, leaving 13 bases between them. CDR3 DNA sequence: TGTGCCAGTAGTGTTGTGGGGCTGTACCAAGAGACCCAGTACTTC. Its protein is CASSVVGLYQETQYF.

The CDR3 DNA sequence: TGCAGCGTTAGGACAGCCACAGATACGCAGTATTTT. Amino acid sequence: CSVRTATDTQYF. The chain recombines TRBV29-1 with TRBJ2-3, with D possibly TRBD1 on 6 matching bases. The CDR3 totals 12 residues. Germline V gene sequence: CDR1 SQVTM, CDR2 ANQGSEA. The V and J ends lost 5 bases and 2 bases respectively, with 8 bases between them.

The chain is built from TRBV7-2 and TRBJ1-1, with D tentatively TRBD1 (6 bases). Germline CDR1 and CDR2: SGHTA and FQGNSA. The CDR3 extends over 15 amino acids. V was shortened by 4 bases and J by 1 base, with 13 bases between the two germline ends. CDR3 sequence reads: CASSYRDKGNTEAFF. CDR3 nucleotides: TGTGCCAGCAGCTACCGGGACAAGGGGAACACTGAAGCTTTCTTT.